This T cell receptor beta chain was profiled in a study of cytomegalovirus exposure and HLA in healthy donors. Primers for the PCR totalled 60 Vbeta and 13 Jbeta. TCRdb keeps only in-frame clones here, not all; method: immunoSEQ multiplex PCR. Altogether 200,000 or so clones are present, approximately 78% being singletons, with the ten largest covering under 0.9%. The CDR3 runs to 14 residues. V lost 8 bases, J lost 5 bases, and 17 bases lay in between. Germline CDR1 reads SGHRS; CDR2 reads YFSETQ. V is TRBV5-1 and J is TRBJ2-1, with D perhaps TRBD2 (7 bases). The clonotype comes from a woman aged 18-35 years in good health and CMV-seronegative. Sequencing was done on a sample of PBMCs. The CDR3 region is CASKGGRGNNEQFF. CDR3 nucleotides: TGCGCCAGTAAAGGGGGGAGGGGGAACAATGAGCAGTTCTTC.